This T cell receptor beta chain emerged from a study of OX40 agonist ivuxolimab in advanced cancers. On the study more broadly: Mean age around 64 years, range roughly 23 to 79; 82.7% male.

The germline gives CDR1 MDHEN, CDR2 SYDVKM. Trimming pared 2 bases from V and 4 bases from J, leaving 11 bases between. This CDR3 contains 14 residues. Profiled with immunoSEQ multiplex PCR; TCRdb holds only in-frame clones, not every one. The data hold 99,000 or so clones, with about 91% observed a single time. The source is an adult with an advanced solid tumor such as melanoma, head and neck, liver or kidney cancer. The sequencing here drew on CD4+ or CD8+ T cells sorted from blood, taken in a trial of the OX40 agonist ivuxolimab. The rearrangement joins TRBV28 to TRBJ1-2; D is ambiguous. This chain's CDR3 is CASSLNPLPYGYTF. CDR3 in DNA: TGTGCCAGCAGTTTAAATCCCCTCCCCTATGGCTACACCTTC.